This entry describes one TCR beta chain. The table came from immunoSEQ multiplex PCR; TCRdb's copy has only in-frame clones and leaves some out. In the table there are 150,000 to 200,000 clones, 93% of which are singletons. V lost 6 bases, J lost 5 bases, and 16 bases lay in between. This CDR3 contains 14 residues. CDR1 and CDR2 (germline): MNHEY, SMNVEV (reference sequence). The data were taken from a study of control samples from healthy donors and cancer patients. This clonotype was obtained from an older woman in good health. The chain carries TRBV27 and TRBJ1-1; D may be TRBD1 (6 bases). Sample: blood. The CDR3 loop reads CASSRLAGATEAFF. CDR3 DNA: TGTGCCAGCAGCCGCCTTGCGGGGGCGACTGAAGCTTTCTTT.